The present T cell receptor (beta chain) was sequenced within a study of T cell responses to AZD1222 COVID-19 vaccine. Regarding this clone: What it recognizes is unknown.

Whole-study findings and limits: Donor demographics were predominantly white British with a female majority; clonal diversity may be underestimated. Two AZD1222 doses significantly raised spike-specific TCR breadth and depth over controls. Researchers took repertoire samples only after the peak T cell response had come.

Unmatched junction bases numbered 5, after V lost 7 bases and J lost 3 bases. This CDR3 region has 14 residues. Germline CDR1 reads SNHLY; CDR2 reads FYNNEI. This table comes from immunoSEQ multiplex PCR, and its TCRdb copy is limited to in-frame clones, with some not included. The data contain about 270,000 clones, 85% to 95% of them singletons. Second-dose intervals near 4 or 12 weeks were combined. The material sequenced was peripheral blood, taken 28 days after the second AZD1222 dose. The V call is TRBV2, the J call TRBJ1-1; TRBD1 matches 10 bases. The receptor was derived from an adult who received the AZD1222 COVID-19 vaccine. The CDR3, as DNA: TGTGCCAGCAACCGACAGGGGGCGGACACTGAAGCTTTCTTT. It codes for CASNRQGADTEAFF.